This T cell receptor (beta chain) emerged from a study of T cells in Graves' hyperthyroidism and ophthalmopathy. This clonotype has a handful of counts. Trimming cost V 3 bases and J 10 bases, with 9 bases left between them. This CDR3 has 11 amino acids. Per germline, CDR1 LGHDT and CDR2 YNNKEL (reference sequence). It was RNA transcripts that yielded the amplified TCR beta CDR3 regions. During a first-round RT-PCR of the TCR CDR3, the HTBI primer set was used. TCRdb itself ran the multiplex PCR reads through MiXCR, one entry per CDR3 protein. The table includes around 700,000 distinct CDR3 sequences, 30% to 40% detected once.

What was sequenced was blood. The chain uses TRBV3-1 and TRBJ2-5; unclear D gene. The source is a woman aged 40 to 49 with Graves' hyperthyroidism. Here the CDR3 DNA reads TGTGCCAGCAGCCACAGCCTAATCCAGTACTTC. This encodes CASSHSLIQYF.